The 32 T cell receptor beta chains below were found in one sample sequenced in a study of blood T cell repertoires in COVID-19. Sequenced by immunoSEQ multiplex PCR; TCRdb stores in-frame clones only, minus some. The table has 80,000 to 100,000 clones, 90% seen once. The source material was peripheral blood. The source of these receptors is a man aged 60 to 75 with acute or convalescent COVID-19.

This clone was seen just once. The genes are TRBV4-2 and TRBJ2-1; 8 bases agree with TRBD2. The CDR3 is 13 residues long. V lost 3 bases to trimming and J lost 7 bases; unmatched junction nucleotides: 2. Looked up from germline, CDR1 is LGHNA and CDR2 is YNFKEQ. In DNA form, the CDR3 reads TGTGCCAGCAGCCATCGGGAGGGGAATGAGCAGTTCTTC. It codes for CASSHREGNEQFF.

CDR3 residues: CASRPGQGGEKLFF. CDR3 bases: TGCGCCAGCAGGCCGGGACAGGGAGGAGAAAAACTGTTTTTT. The chain couples TRBV5-1 to TRBJ1-4, with 9 bases fitting TRBD1. The CDR3 loop spans 14 amino acids. The J segment lost 8 bases and the V segment lost 5 bases, leaving 7 bases of the junction unmatched. The germline V gene has CDR1 SGHRS and CDR2 YFSETQ. Full variable domain (rest looked up from reference TRBV5-1 and TRBJ1-4): KAGVTQTPRYLIKTRGQQVTLSCSPISGHRSVSWYQQTPGQGLQFLFEYFSETQRNKGNFPGRFSGRQFSNSRSEMNVSTLELGDSALYLCASRPGQGGEKLFFGSGTQLSVL.

The chain joins TRBV7-9 to TRBJ1-5; 7 bases line up with TRBD1. Germline V lookup: CDR1 SEHNR, CDR2 FQNEAQ (reference sequence). The CDR3 loop spans 14 amino acids. The ends lost 5 bases at V and 3 bases at J; junction bases unmatched: 4. CDR3 coding DNA: TGTGCCAGCAGCACGACAGGGTTCAATCAGCCCCAGCATTTT. This gives the protein CASSTTGFNQPQHF. Complete variable domain (other parts from reference TRBV7-9 and TRBJ1-5): DTGVSQNPRHKITKRGQNVTFRCDPISEHNRLYWYRQTLGQGPEFLTYFQNEAQLEKSRLLSDRFSAERPKGSFSTLEIQRTEQGDSAMYLCASSTTGFNQPQHFGDGTRLSIL.

V is TRBV7-2 and J is TRBJ1-6; D is ambiguous. The V gene's germline CDR1 is SGHTA and CDR2 FQGNSA. This CDR3 contains 13 residues. Trimming stripped 6 bases from V and 10 bases from J, with 13 bases between. CDR3 residues: CASSSREVSPLHF. CDR3 nucleotides: TGTGCCAGCAGTTCACGGGAGGTCTCACCCCTCCACTTT.

This clone was picked up one time. The chain carries TRBV14 and TRBJ2-3, with TRBD2 matching 7 bases. The germline V gene has CDR1 SGHDN and CDR2 FVKESK. The CDR3 has 14 residues. V lost 1 base and J lost 7; bases outside the gene matches: 5. The CDR3 reads CASSQGGGRNTQYF. In DNA form, the CDR3 reads TGTGCCAGCAGCCAAGGGGGGGGGAGGAATACGCAGTATTTT.

This clone was seen a single time. The chain is built from TRBV7-2 and TRBJ1-1, with 9 bases fitting TRBD1. The CDR3 is 14 residues long. The germline V gene has CDR1 SGHTA and CDR2 FQGNSA. The trim removed 3 bases at V and 4 bases at J, leaving 3 bases unmatched. CDR3 protein: CASSFRQGGTEAFF. CDR3 coding DNA: TGTGCCAGCAGCTTTAGACAGGGGGGCACTGAAGCTTTCTTT.

The chain combines TRBV7-8 with TRBJ1-1; no firm D call. The length of the CDR3 is 14 residues. V was cut by 0 bases and J by 0 bases, with 5 bases left in between. Germline CDR1 and CDR2: SGHVS and FQNEAQ. CDR3 region: CASSLAPVNTEAFF. The CDR3 DNA sequence: TGTGCCAGCAGCTTAGCGCCAGTGAACACTGAAGCTTTCTTT.

The rearrangement links TRBV7-2 to TRBJ2-1; the match to TRBD2 covers 9 bases. V lost 1 base, J lost 3 bases, and 4 bases stayed unmatched. The CDR3 extends over 16 amino acids. Germline-derived CDR1 and CDR2 are SGHTA and FQGNSA. The CDR3 spells CASSLVWRGGYNEQFF. DNA for the CDR3: TGTGCCAGCAGCTTAGTCTGGCGGGGGGGCTACAATGAGCAGTTCTTC. Using reference TRBV7-2 and TRBJ2-1 for the parts outside the CDR3, the full variable domain is GAGVSQSPSNKVTEKGKDVELRCDPISGHTALYWYRQSLGQGLEFLIYFQGNSAPDKSGLPSDRFSAERTGGSVSTLTIQRTQQEDSAVYLCASSLVWRGGYNEQFFGPGTRLTVL.

V is TRBV9 and J is TRBJ1-1; D perhaps matches TRBD1 (5 bases). From germline, CDR1 is SGDLS and CDR2 YYNGEE. Trimming removed 0 bases at V and 5 bases at J, with 11 bases between. The CDR3 loop spans 14 amino acids. CDR3 sequence reads: CASSVAGPLTEAFF. CDR3 DNA: TGTGCCAGCAGCGTAGCAGGGCCCCTGACTGAAGCTTTCTTT.

This clone has only a few counts. The CDR3 is CASSFRGTLSYEQYF. The CDR3 DNA sequence: TGTGCCAGCAGCTTCAGGGGGACACTCTCCTACGAGCAGTACTTC. The V call is TRBV5-8, the J call TRBJ2-7; 7 bases agree with TRBD1. The CDR3 runs 15 residues. V dropped 2 bases and J dropped 0; count of bases not matched to a gene: 5. Per germline, CDR1 SGHTS and CDR2 YDEGEE. The whole variable domain, filled in from reference TRBV5-8 and TRBJ2-7, reads EAGVTQSPTHLIKTRGQQATLRCSPISGHTSVYWYQQALGLGLQFLLWYDEGEERNRGNFPPRFSGRQFPNYSSELNVNALELEDSALYLCASSFRGTLSYEQYFGPGTRLTVT.

V is TRBV5-6 and J is TRBJ1-1; 8 bases are a match to TRBD1. The CDR3 contains 15 residues. CDR1 and CDR2 (germline): SGHDT, YYEEEE. Losses at the gene ends were 2 bases for V and 0 bases for J; bases not matched to a gene: 3. The CDR3 sequence: CASSFQDRVNTEAFF. The CDR3 bases are TGTGCCAGCAGCTTCCAGGACAGGGTGAACACTGAAGCTTTCTTT.

The chain couples TRBV5-8 to TRBJ2-1, with D possibly TRBD2 on 6 matching bases. The CDR3 contains 15 residues. CDR1 and CDR2 (germline): SGHTS, YDEGEE. V was shortened by 5 bases and J by 6 bases, with 18 bases between the two germline ends. CDR3: CASRPTSRGSNEQFF. Written as DNA, the CDR3 is TGTGCCAGCAGACCAACTAGCCGGGGGAGCAATGAGCAGTTCTTC. Looking up the rest from reference TRBV5-8 and TRBJ2-1 gives the full variable domain: EAGVTQSPTHLIKTRGQQATLRCSPISGHTSVYWYQQALGLGLQFLLWYDEGEERNRGNFPPRFSGRQFPNYSSELNVNALELEDSALYLCASRPTSRGSNEQFFGPGTRLTVL.

V and J are TRBV5-1 and TRBJ2-5; 12 positions match TRBD2. V gave up 2 bases and J gave up 0 bases; unmatched junction bases: 5. CDR3 size: 17 residues. CDR1 and CDR2 (germline): SGHRS, YFSETQ. The CDR3 loop reads CASSFAGLAGYQETQYF. In DNA form, the CDR3 reads TGCGCCAGCAGCTTTGCAGGACTAGCGGGGTACCAAGAGACCCAGTACTTC.

The sample holds one count of this clone. This sequence joins TRBV6-1 and TRBJ1-1, with D uncertain. This CDR3 spans 14 amino acids. The V end lost 1 base, the J end lost 7 bases, and 13 bases lay between the germline ends. Germline loops: CDR1 MNHNS, CDR2 SASEGT. CDR3 DNA: TGTGCCAGCAGTGAAGGCGATAAAATCCATGAAGCTTTCTTT. Its protein is CASSEGDKIHEAFF.

V usage is TRBV7-2 and J usage is TRBJ1-2; D might be TRBD1 (5 bases). This CDR3 comprises 14 residues. Trimming left V 5 bases short and J 0 bases short, with 10 bases between. Germline lookup yields CDR1 SGHTA and CDR2 FQGNSA. The CDR3 DNA follows: TGTGCCAGCAGCCTCCGGACACCTAACTATGGCTACACCTTC. Amino acids: CASSLRTPNYGYTF.

Comments on this clone: The junction differs from germline at one of its ends, possibly a read error. J is TRBJ2-5 and V is TRBV6-5, with 11 bases aligning to TRBD2. This CDR3 comprises 14 residues. Germline V gives CDR1 MNHEY, CDR2 SVGAGI. In DNA form, the CDR3 reads TGTGCCAGCAGTACTAGCGGGGGCGCCATGTGGAAAAACTTC. Protein sequence: CASSTSGGAMWKNF.

The chain recombines TRBV19 with TRBJ1-2; 9 bases fit TRBD1. CDR1 is LNHDA, CDR2 SQIVND, per germline (reference sequence). This CDR3 comprises 15 residues. V shed 6 bases, J shed 3 bases, and the junction held 8 bases outside the gene matches. The chain's CDR3 is CASRIGTGTDYGYTF. The CDR3 DNA is TGTGCCAGTAGGATTGGGACAGGGACCGACTATGGCTACACCTTC.

The gene calls are TRBV6-5 and TRBJ1-1; D is ambiguous. This CDR3 has 16 amino acids. Between the trimmed V and J ends, which lost 4 bases and 1 base, there was a span of 16 bases. Germline CDR1 is MNHEY and CDR2 is SVGAGI. The DNA for the CDR3 is TGTGCCAGCAGTTCGCTCGGGATAGAAAAGAACACTGAAGCTTTCTTT. It specifies CASSSLGIEKNTEAFF.

The rearrangement uses TRBV7-2 and TRBJ2-5; D might be TRBD1 (5 bases). Per the germline V gene, CDR1 is SGHTA and CDR2 is FQGNSA. This CDR3 comprises 14 residues. The V end was cut by 5 bases, the J end by 0 bases, with 10 bases between. CDR3 DNA: TGTGCCAGCAGCCGCAGACAGTACCAAGAGACCCAGTACTTC. It encodes CASSRRQYQETQYF.

The rearrangement uses TRBV7-9 and TRBJ2-7, with a tentative D call TRBD2 (5 bases). The V gene lost 1 base and the J gene lost 7 bases, with 14 bases spanning the gap. The germline V gene has CDR1 SEHNR and CDR2 FQNEAQ (reference sequence). The CDR3 runs 14 residues. CDR3 in DNA: TGTGCCAGCAGCTTAGAGAAAACGAGAGGGGAGCAGTACTTC. Translating gives CASSLEKTRGEQYF.

The chain combines TRBV5-5 with TRBJ1-4; weak D call: TRBD1 (5 bases). This CDR3 has 13 amino acids. V was shortened by 1 base and J by 5 bases, with 6 bases between the two germline ends. Germline V CDR1 and CDR2: SGHKS, YYEKEE (reference sequence). The chain's CDR3 is CASSLPGNEKLFF. The CDR3 DNA reads as TGTGCCAGCAGCTTGCCAGGGAATGAAAAACTGTTTTTT.

The chain is built from TRBV11-3 and TRBJ2-2, with D perhaps matching TRBD1 (5 bases). Per the germline V gene, CDR1 is SGHNT and CDR2 is YENEEA. CDR3 length equals 12 residues. The V gene lost 5 bases and the J gene lost 13 bases, with 14 bases spanning the gap. CDR3 in amino acids: CASSTRQSRLFF. CDR3 in DNA: TGTGCCAGCAGCACCCGACAGTCGCGGCTGTTTTTT.

The V gene is TRBV4-2, the J gene TRBJ2-3; perhaps TRBD2 as D (7 bases). Deletions cut 4 bases from V and 4 bases from J, with 21 bases between. The CDR3 extends over 17 amino acids. Per germline, CDR1 LGHNA and CDR2 YNFKEQ. The CDR3: CASSRSAGGGTSDTQYF. In DNA, the CDR3 is TGTGCCAGCAGCCGCTCCGCTGGGGGGGGCACCTCAGATACGCAGTATTTT.

The chain combines TRBV2 with TRBJ1-1, with 8 bases fitting TRBD1. CDR1 and CDR2 (germline): SNHLY, FYNNEI. This CDR3 is built from 15 residues. After removal of 4 bases from V and 1 base from J, the junction contained 5 bases not matched to a gene. CDR3 in DNA: TGTGCCAGCAGTGGGTATACAGGGGGGAACACTGAAGCTTTCTTT. The encoded protein is CASSGYTGGNTEAFF. The variable domain in full, completed from reference TRBV2 and TRBJ1-1, reads EPEVTQTPSHQVTQMGQEVILRCVPISNHLYFYWYRQILGQKVEFLVSFYNNEISEKSEIFDDQFSVERPDGSNFTLKIRSTKLEDSAMYFCASSGYTGGNTEAFFGQGTRLTVV.

This chain uses TRBV5-4 with TRBJ1-1, with D perhaps TRBD1 (6 bases). The length of the CDR3 is 13 residues. With 1 base removed from V and 9 bases from J, the gap between germline ends came to 13 bases. The V gene's germline CDR1 is SGHNT and CDR2 YYREEE (reference sequence). CDR3 protein: CASSLSGGPKAFF. The CDR3 region has the DNA TGTGCCAGCAGCTTGTCGGGGGGGCCGAAAGCTTTCTTT.

This chain connects TRBV5-4 to TRBJ2-3; perhaps TRBD2 as D (6 bases). Germline CDR1 is SGHNT and CDR2 is YYREEE (reference sequence). CDR3 length: 20 residues. Deletions cut 4 bases from V and 0 bases from J, with 27 bases between. The CDR3 protein is CASSPPGGFGVRTSTDTQYF. In DNA, the CDR3 is TGTGCCAGCAGCCCCCCCGGGGGTTTTGGGGTACGAACTAGCACAGATACGCAGTATTTT. Using reference TRBV5-4 and TRBJ2-3 for the parts outside the CDR3, the full variable domain is ETGVTQSPTHLIKTRGQQVTLRCSSQSGHNTVSWYQQALGQGPQFIFQYYREEENGRGNFPPRFSGLQFPNYSSELNVNALELDDSALYLCASSPPGGFGVRTSTDTQYFGPGTRLTVL.

The chain joins TRBV6-5 to TRBJ1-6; D unclear. CDR3 length: 15 amino acids. Germline V gene sequence: CDR1 MNHEY, CDR2 SVGAGI. V was shortened by 5 bases and J by 7 bases, with 15 bases between the two germline ends. The CDR3 is CASSHDTPWNSPLHF. DNA for the CDR3: TGTGCCAGCAGTCACGACACCCCATGGAATTCACCCCTCCACTTT.

The chain employs TRBV2 and TRBJ1-5; possible D gene TRBD1, 5 bases. This CDR3 has 13 amino acids. Germline V gene lookup returns CDR1 SNHLY and CDR2 FYNNEI. The V and J ends lost 6 bases and 7 bases respectively, with 13 bases between them. CDR3: CASSGGPGQPQHF. CDR3 bases: TGTGCCAGCAGCGGGGGACCGGGCCAGCCCCAGCATTTT.

The rearrangement joins TRBV19 to TRBJ1-6; 7 bases fit TRBD1. The CDR3 contains 15 residues. Trimming cost V 3 bases and J 7 bases; bases outside gene matches: 6. Germline assignment: CDR1 LNHDA and CDR2 SQIVND (reference sequence). The CDR3 nucleotides read TGTGCCAGTAGTATCGGCCTGACAGGGAATTCACCCCTCCACTTT. Its translation: CASSIGLTGNSPLHF.

The CDR3 protein is CASSVGRSTEAFF. As DNA, the CDR3 is TGTGCCAGCAGTGTAGGTAGGAGCACTGAAGCTTTCTTT. The rearrangement links TRBV2 to TRBJ1-1; D not certain. The germline CDR1 and CDR2 sequences are SNHLY and FYNNEI. CDR3 length: 13 residues. Trimming cost V 4 bases and J 4 bases, with 10 bases left between them.

The chain has TRBV11-2 and TRBJ2-1, with 11 bases identical to TRBD2. The J segment lost 8 bases and the V segment lost 5 bases, leaving 8 bases of the junction unmatched. Per germline, CDR1 SGHAT and CDR2 FQNNGV. There are 15 residues in the CDR3. This CDR3 reads CASSRVIAGGHEQFF. The CDR3 DNA reads TGTGCCAGCAGCAGGGTCATAGCGGGGGGGCATGAGCAGTTCTTC.

The chain is built from TRBV27 and TRBJ1-2; 8 nucleotides agree with TRBD1. The V and J ends lost 2 bases and 8 bases, in that order; junction bases with no gene match: 7. CDR3 length: 14 residues. CDR1 and CDR2 from the germline V gene are MNHEY and SMNVEV (reference sequence). CDR3 residues: CASSLVGQAYGYTF. CDR3 nucleotide sequence: TGTGCCAGCAGTTTAGTGGGACAGGCGTACGGCTACACCTTC.